Described below is a single TCR beta chain sequence and its context. The antigen remains unidentified. The data are from a study of T cell responses to AZD1222 COVID-19 vaccine. Study results and limitations: Sampling captured repertoires only after the peak T cell response.

In germline, CDR1 is SGDLS, CDR2 YYNGEE. The CDR3 totals 16 residues. The V end lost 0 bases, the J end lost 4 bases, and 14 bases lay between the germline ends. Generated by immunoSEQ multiplex PCR, the TCRdb table keeps only in-frame clones and is missing some. The top ten hold 5% of the sample, which has over 90,000 clones, approximately 90% seen once. This clonotype originated in an adult in good health. Here the sequenced sample was peripheral blood, taken on day 0 of AZD1222 vaccination. V and J are TRBV9 and TRBJ2-1, with a weak D call TRBD2 (6 bases). The CDR3 protein is CASSVVGGTGYNEQFF. The CDR3 DNA reads as TGTGCCAGCAGCGTAGTGGGCGGGACGGGATACAATGAGCAGTTCTTC. The variable domain in full, completed from reference TRBV9 and TRBJ2-1, reads DSGVTQTPKHLITATGQRVTLRCSPRSGDLSVYWYQQSLDQGLQFLIQYYNGEERAKGNILERFSAQQFPDLHSELNLSSLELGDSALYFCASSVVGGTGYNEQFFGPGTRLTVL.